Listed here is a single T cell receptor beta chain. In this sample, this clonotype turned up many times. Its specific antigen is unknown. No qualities accompany the bases; no much larger clone lies one base away. This sample was taken from a study of breast tumors, draining lymph nodes, adjacent tissues (dated by TCRdb to 2016 to 2018). Looking at the study overall: In breast cancer patients, the study compared the TCR beta repertoires of tumor, adjacent nontumor tissue and axillary lymph nodes. The study aimed to assess the relationships and possible T-cell exchange between tumor, surrounding tissue and draining lymph node repertoires in human breast cancer.

Results and caveats for the whole study, not just this receptor: The similarity between tumor and nontumor tissue repertoires was significantly greater in luminal-like breast cancer than in basal-like breast cancer. The data were considered consistent with the idea that most tumor T cells come from the lymph node and then expand in tumor tissue. Tumor T-cell repertoires showed less diversity than lymph node repertoires and more diversity than nontumor tissue repertoires, and tumor T-cell repertoires showed preferential V and J gene usage. Rather than being directly demonstrated, the conclusion that tumor T cells originate in lymph nodes was presented as consistent with a hypothesis.

Trimming takes 2 bases from V and 2 bases from J, and the germline ends sit 9 bases apart. CDR1 and CDR2 (SGHAT, FQDESV) derive from the germline V gene (reference sequence). The CDR3 runs 14 residues from the cysteine to the phenylalanine. The kept DNA is CDR3 alone, 42 bases in frame from the first base. TCRdb shows the sequencer as Illumina HiSeq 2000. TCR beta chain libraries were generated through multiplex PCR amplification. The amplified TCR beta chain products were analyzed by high-throughput sequencing. TCRdb handled the public reads itself, with Q25 trimming in fastp and clone calling in MiXCR, and kept productive beta chains. Here each entry gathers all rows of one CDR3 protein and keeps the most common genes and DNA. Present in this sample are approximately 19,000 distinct CDR3 sequences, approximately 49% of which were seen just once. The biggest ten clones account for less than 9% of the sample.

The sequence derives from a female donor with breast cancer. Some clones in this sample may be carry-over from other donors' samples. This sequence uses TRBV11-1 and TRBJ1-2, with no confidently assigned D gene. Sequences were obtained from breast tumor tissue. The CDR3 protein sequence reads: CASSLSDTNYGYTF. The bases read TGTGCCAGCAGCTTATCAGACACGAACTATGGCTACACCTTC.